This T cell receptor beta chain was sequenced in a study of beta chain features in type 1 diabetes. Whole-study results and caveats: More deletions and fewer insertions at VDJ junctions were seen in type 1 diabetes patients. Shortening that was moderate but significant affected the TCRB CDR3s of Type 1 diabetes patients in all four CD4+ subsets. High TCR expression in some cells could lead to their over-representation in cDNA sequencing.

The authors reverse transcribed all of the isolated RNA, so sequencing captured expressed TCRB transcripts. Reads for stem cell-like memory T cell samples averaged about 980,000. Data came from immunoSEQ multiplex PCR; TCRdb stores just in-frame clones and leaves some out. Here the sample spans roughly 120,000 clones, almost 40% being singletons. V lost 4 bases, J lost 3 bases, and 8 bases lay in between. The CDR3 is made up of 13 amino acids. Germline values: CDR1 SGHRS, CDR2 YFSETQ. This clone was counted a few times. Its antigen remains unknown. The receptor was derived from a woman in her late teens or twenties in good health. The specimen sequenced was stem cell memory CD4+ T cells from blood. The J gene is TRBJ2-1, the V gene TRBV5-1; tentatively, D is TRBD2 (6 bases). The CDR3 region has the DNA TGCGCCAGCAGCGCGGAGGGCTACAATGAGCAGTTCTTC. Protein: CASSAEGYNEQFF.